This entry lists 15 T cell receptor beta chains sequenced from one sample in a study of graft-versus-host responses after intestinal transplantation. Sequencing used immunoSEQ multiplex PCR; TCRdb keeps in-frame clones, though not all of them. The sample consists of more than 20,000 clones, around 78% of them appearing once. The sequences come from PBMCs, collected approximately four weeks after intestinal transplant. The receptors shown here come from a human patient who received an intestinal transplant, so some T cells may come from the graft donor.

The chain carries TRBV29-1 and TRBJ1-1; the D is unclear. CDR1 and CDR2 from the germline V gene are SQVTM and ANQGSEA. Trimming removed 8 bases from V and 4 bases from J, with 14 bases in between. There are 12 residues in the CDR3. The CDR3 reads CSSHGLGTEAFF. CDR3 DNA sequence: TGCAGCTCACACGGGCTGGGCACTGAAGCTTTCTTT.

The chain joins TRBV27 to TRBJ2-2; TRBD2 agrees at 7 bases. Germline CDR1 MNHEY, CDR2 SMNVEV (reference sequence). Trimming removed 3 bases from V and 4 bases from J; junction bases left unmatched: 5. This CDR3 has 15 residues. The CDR3 here is CASSFGGSSTGELFF. The CDR3 DNA is TGTGCCAGCAGTTTCGGGGGGTCGAGCACCGGGGAGCTGTTTTTT.

The J gene is TRBJ2-4, the V gene TRBV5-1; 11 positions agree with TRBD2. Germline-derived CDR1 and CDR2 are SGHRS and YFSETQ. The V segment lost 0 bases and the J segment 1 base; nucleotides outside the gene matches: 6. CDR3 length equals 18 residues. In DNA form, the CDR3 reads TGCGCCAGCAGCTTGGTAGCGGGAGGGCCCCTTGCCAAAAACATTCAGTACTTC. Its translation is CASSLVAGGPLAKNIQYF.

This clone has a single count. The V call is TRBV28, the J call TRBJ2-1, with 15 bases that match TRBD2. CDR3 length: 19 amino acids. Germline CDR1 MDHEN, CDR2 SYDVKM. Losses at the gene ends were 5 bases for V and 4 bases for J; bases not matched to a gene: 12. Written as DNA, the CDR3 is TGTGCCAGCAGTCCACGACTAGGGACTAGCGGGAGGAGTTACAATGAGCAGTTCTTC. This encodes CASSPRLGTSGRSYNEQFF.

J is TRBJ2-1 and V is TRBV4-2; 7 bases are shared with TRBD2. Per germline, CDR1 LGHNA and CDR2 YNFKEQ. This CDR3 comprises 18 residues. V lost 0 bases and J lost 0; bases outside the gene matches: 8. The CDR3 loop is CASSQDSSRTSSYNEQFF. The CDR3 DNA reads TGTGCCAGCAGCCAAGATAGTTCGAGGACTAGCTCCTACAATGAGCAGTTCTTC.

The chain couples TRBV5-4 to TRBJ1-5; D uncertain. Trimming took 3 bases from V and 6 from J, leaving 10 bases between them. The germline CDR1 and CDR2 sequences are SGHNT and YYREEE (reference sequence). CDR3 length equals 13 residues. CDR3 DNA sequence: TGTGCCAGCAGCTGGGGTTGGGGTCAGCCCCAGCATTTT. This translates into CASSWGWGQPQHF.

The gene calls are TRBV11-2 and TRBJ1-6, with 9 bases fitting TRBD1. This CDR3 is 19 amino acids long. Germline CDR1 is SGHAT and CDR2 is FQNNGV. J gave up 10 bases and V 1 base, and 17 bases lay outside the gene matches. The CDR3 reads CASSLVRSGQGTPTSPLHF. In nucleotides, the CDR3 is TGTGCCAGCAGCTTAGTCAGGTCGGGACAGGGTACTCCAACCTCACCCCTCCACTTT.

This clone was recorded once. This chain connects TRBV25-1 to TRBJ1-5; D gene ambiguous. V was trimmed by 1 base and J by 3 bases, leaving 7 bases between them. The CDR3 extends over 14 amino acids. Germline V CDR1 and CDR2: MGHDK, SYGVNS. CDR3 protein: CASSEWADNQPQHF. CDR3 nucleotide sequence: TGTGCCAGCAGTGAATGGGCAGACAATCAGCCCCAGCATTTT.

V and J are TRBV5-4 and TRBJ2-5; tentatively, D is TRBD1 (5 bases). The germline CDR1 and CDR2 sequences are SGHNT and YYREEE (reference sequence). The CDR3 is made up of 17 amino acids. The V gene lost 0 bases and the J gene lost 5 bases, with 20 bases spanning the gap. The CDR3 DNA reads TGTGCCAGCAGCTTGGTCTGGGGCCATCGGATCTTGGAGACCCAGTACTTC. This gives the protein CASSLVWGHRILETQYF. The variable domain in full, with the rest retrieved from reference TRBV5-4 and TRBJ2-5, is ETGVTQSPTHLIKTRGQQVTLRCSSQSGHNTVSWYQQALGQGPQFIFQYYREEENGRGNFPPRFSGLQFPNYSSELNVNALELDDSALYLCASSLVWGHRILETQYFGPGTRLLVL.

This chain connects TRBV28 to TRBJ2-7; possible D gene TRBD1, 6 bases. Germline CDR1 is MDHEN and CDR2 is SYDVKM. Trimming shortened V by 7 bases and J by 1 base, and 14 bases separated the two germline ends. CDR3 size: 14 residues. The CDR3 sequence is CASTPDRFSYEQYF. The CDR3 DNA reads TGTGCCAGCACCCCCGACAGGTTTTCCTACGAGCAGTACTTC.

This sequence joins TRBV28 and TRBJ2-5; TRBD1 aligns across 10 bases. CDR1 and CDR2 (germline): MDHEN, SYDVKM. J lost 2 bases, V lost 8 bases, and 8 bases had no gene match. The CDR3 spans 15 residues. The DNA for the CDR3 is TGTGCCAGCGGACAGGGGGTCGGAATTCAAGAGACCCAGTACTTC. This gives the protein CASGQGVGIQETQYF.

The CDR3 DNA is TGTGCCAGCAGCCAGCTGGAGTCGGAGACCCAGTACTTC. Protein product: CASSQLESETQYF. The J gene is TRBJ2-5, the V gene TRBV5-4; D unclear. The CDR3 consists of 13 residues. Germline V gene lookup returns CDR1 SGHNT and CDR2 YYREEE (reference sequence). V was clipped by 4 bases and J by 5 bases, with 12 bases between them.

The V gene is TRBV6-1, the J gene TRBJ2-1; TRBD2 matches at 9 bases. V dropped 3 bases and J dropped 5; count of bases not matched to a gene: 5. This CDR3 region has 15 residues. Germline V lookup: CDR1 MNHNS, CDR2 SASEGT. The CDR3 DNA sequence: TGTGCCAGCAGTGACCCGCTAGCGGGGAACAATGAGCAGTTCTTC. As protein: CASSDPLAGNNEQFF.

The rearrangement joins TRBV15 to TRBJ1-4; unclear D gene. The CDR3 totals 13 residues. The V gene's germline CDR1 is LNHNV and CDR2 YYDKDF (reference sequence). Trimming stripped 3 bases from V and 8 bases from J, with 10 bases between. CDR3 sequence: CATSSLGSEKLFF. The DNA of the CDR3 is TGTGCCACCAGCAGCCTAGGCTCCGAAAAACTGTTTTTT.

The J gene is TRBJ1-4, the V gene TRBV18, with unresolved D. This CDR3 is 14 amino acids long. In germline, CDR1 is KGHSH, CDR2 LQKENI. With 6 bases removed from V and 0 bases from J, the gap between germline ends came to 8 bases. Here the CDR3 DNA reads TGTGCCAGCTCCCTTCAGGCAACTAATGAAAAACTGTTTTTT. Translation: CASSLQATNEKLFF.